The table lists the clone carrying this T cell receptor (beta chain) with a count of one. The sample is drawn from a study of blood T cell repertoires in COVID-19. About the research overall: COVID-19 samples from acute and convalescent phases originated in the United States, Italy and Spain. T cells, B-cell-depleted T cells, or PBMCs supplied cDNA or gDNA.

Enrollment of patients from Seattle took place during active infection, with longitudinal follow-up. In the authors' workflow: For nucleated cells, counts were estimated from reference gene primer amplification. Sequencing used immunoSEQ multiplex PCR; TCRdb keeps in-frame clones, though not all of them. That table gives V, J and clone size, and the DNA gave D and trimming. The sample holds some 64,000 clones, over 65% seen once. Sequenced: peripheral blood. The receptor was derived from a man between 60 and 75 years old with COVID-19, enrolled during active disease.

The CDR3 DNA is TGTGCCGGAGCGGGACTAACTCCCGGGGAGCTGTTTTTT. It specifies CAGAGLTPGELFF. J is TRBJ2-2 and V is TRBV6-5; 7 bases line up with TRBD2. Germline CDR1 MNHEY, CDR2 SVGAGI. CDR3 length: 13 amino acids. Trimming cost V 11 bases and J 6 bases; bases outside gene matches: 9.